The 10 T cell receptor beta chains below come from one sample, sequenced in a study of EBV T-cell therapy then PD-1 blockade in nasopharyngeal carcinoma (dated by TCRdb to about 2021). Explained via the paper, the treatment or condition label denotes: AdE1-LMPpoly-expanded autologous EBV-specific T-cell therapy followed by anti-PD-1 nivolumab. No antigen is known for these receptors. The library was produced with the immunoSEQ multiplex PCR assay. TCRdb's version of the immuneACCESS table is confined to in-frame rearrangements and falls short of the full clone set. An unresolved V gene accounts for under half of the shortfall where checked; the remainder is of unknown origin. Counted in this sample were roughly 19,000 clones; roughly 80% of them appeared once. Roughly 30% of the sample belongs to the ten largest clones. Material: CD8+ T cells from blood, obtained at roughly day 33 from a patient whose treatment included autologous EBV-specific T cells and nivolumab. All receptors derive from a man aged 35 to 55 with nasopharyngeal carcinoma.

Details on this clone: The sample has other DNA sequences that encode this CDR3 too. The genes are TRBV29-1 and TRBJ2-7, with D perhaps matching TRBD2 (7 bases). V was shortened by 6 bases and J by 1 base, with 10 bases between the two germline ends. The CDR3 is made up of 12 amino acids. From germline, CDR1 is SQVTM and CDR2 ANQGSEA. The CDR3 reads CSVGGQSYEQYF. CDR3 coding DNA: TGCAGCGTGGGGGGGCAGTCCTACGAGCAGTACTTC.

This clone occurred once. The V call is TRBV15, the J call TRBJ1-6; TRBD1 might be the D (5 bases). Germline-derived CDR1 and CDR2 are LNHNV and YYDKDF (reference sequence). There are 19 residues in the CDR3. V lost 0 bases and J 4 bases, leaving 19 bases between the germline ends. CDR3 protein: CATSRDWGTSPPYNSPLHF. The CDR3 coding sequence is TGTGCCACCAGCAGAGATTGGGGGACTTCTCCCCCTTATAATTCACCCCTCCACTTT. Based on the CDR3 plus reference TRBV15 and TRBJ1-6, the full variable domain is DAMVIQNPRYQVTQFGKPVTLSCSQTLNHNVMYWYQQKSSQAPKLLFHYYDKDFNNEADTPDNFQSRRPNTSFCFLDIRSPGLGDTAMYLCATSRDWGTSPPYNSPLHFGNGTRLTVT.

The V gene is TRBV4-3, the J gene TRBJ2-7; D is possibly TRBD1 or TRBD2 (5 bases each). Trimming pared 1 base from V and 2 bases from J, leaving 12 bases between. Germline V gene sequence: CDR1 LGHNA, CDR2 YSLEER. The CDR3 has 15 residues. CDR3 protein: CASSQAGTSTYEQYF. CDR3 in DNA: TGCGCCAGCAGCCAAGCTGGGACGTCAACCTACGAGCAGTACTTC.

The chain is built from TRBV29-1 and TRBJ2-4; D might be TRBD1 or TRBD2, each matching 5 bases. Germline lookup yields CDR1 SQVTM and CDR2 ANQGSEA. Trimming pared 7 bases from V and 9 bases from J, leaving 22 bases between. The CDR3 totals 14 residues. The CDR3 sequence: CSAASGTGPTIQYF. The DNA of the CDR3 is TGCAGCGCGGCTTCCGGGACGGGGCCAACCATTCAGTACTTC.

CDR3 amino acids: CASSGPGTEAFF. CDR3 coding DNA: TGCGCCAGCAGTGGCCCCGGGACTGAAGCTTTCTTT. This chain connects TRBV4-1 to TRBJ1-1; D is unresolved. The CDR3 extends over 12 amino acids. Trimming took off 6 bases at V and 5 bases at J, with 10 bases between the two ends. Germline V CDR1 and CDR2: MGHRA, YSYEKL.

CDR3 bases: TGTGCCAGCAGCGTGACAGGGGCCAGTAATTCACCCCTCCACTTT. Translation gives CASSVTGASNSPLHF. The chain carries TRBV9 and TRBJ1-6, with 8 bases matching TRBD1. There are 15 residues in the CDR3. Germline CDR1 SGDLS, CDR2 YYNGEE. The junction had 4 bases not matched to a gene; V was cut back by 2 bases and J by 6 bases.

This chain connects TRBV27 to TRBJ2-1, with D possibly being TRBD1 or TRBD2 (5 bases each). The germline gives CDR1 MNHEY, CDR2 SMNVEV (reference sequence). The CDR3 length is 15 residues. The V and J ends lost 2 bases and 0 bases respectively, with 8 bases between them. The CDR3 sequence: CASSLSGGSYNEQFF. CDR3 bases: TGTGCCAGCAGTTTAAGTGGGGGCTCCTACAATGAGCAGTTCTTC.

CDR3 DNA sequence: TGTGCCAGCAGCCGGGACAGCGCCAACCAGCCCCAGCATTTT. Residues: CASSRDSANQPQHF. The chain carries TRBV5-6 and TRBJ1-5; 7 bases map to TRBD1. In germline, CDR1 is SGHDT, CDR2 YYEEEE. The CDR3 has 14 residues. V shed 4 bases, J shed 7 bases, and the junction held 8 bases outside the gene matches.

V gene TRBV6-6 combines with J gene TRBJ2-3; the D call may be TRBD1 or TRBD2 (6 bases each). Germline V gene lookup returns CDR1 MNHNY and CDR2 SVGAGI (reference sequence). This CDR3 has 14 amino acids. V was shortened by 0 bases and J by 6 bases, with 10 bases between the two germline ends. The CDR3 bases are TGTGCCAGCAGTTACTCGGGGGGCGGGGATACGCAGTATTTT. It specifies CASSYSGGGDTQYF.

The CDR3, as DNA: TGTGCCAGCAGCCAACCACCCAGGGGCCGCAACACTGAAGCTTTCTTT. This gives the protein CASSQPPRGRNTEAFF. The V call is TRBV4-2, the J call TRBJ1-1; possibly TRBD1 for D (6 bases). This CDR3 is 16 amino acids long. Germline V gives CDR1 LGHNA, CDR2 YNFKEQ. V was clipped by 2 bases and J by 2 bases, with 15 bases between them.